Given below is one T cell receptor (beta chain) in context. The antigen remains unidentified. Libraries were prepared by immunoSEQ multiplex PCR; TCRdb keeps only in-frame clonotypes and omits some of them. The data hold more than 10,000 clones, with about three quarters observed a single time. The data derive from a study of graft-versus-host responses after intestinal transplantation. Whole-study context: Recipients across the board were started on anti-thymocyte globulin induction, then kept on tacrolimus and steroids for around three years. Whole-study findings and limits: Circulating GvH clones peaking coincided with falling HvG clones soon after transplant. Marrow from the recipient contained GvH clones, some of which had appeared first in ileum or blood. Those patients showing graft-donor T cell macrochimerism displayed high graft-versus-host to host-versus-graft clonal ratios in allografts.

This CDR3 spans 15 amino acids. Trimming shortened V by 5 bases and J by 2 bases, and 15 bases separated the two germline ends. The germline V gene encodes CDR1 LGHNA and CDR2 YNFKEQ. The chain recombines TRBV4-2 with TRBJ1-2; D is unclear. The TCR sequence derives from a human patient who received an intestinal transplant, so some T cells may come from the graft donor. The sample consisted of PBMCs, taken 494 days after intestinal transplant. The DNA for the CDR3 is TGTGCCAGCAGCTTGGCTCGGGGAGGGAACTATGGCTACACCTTC. Protein sequence: CASSLARGGNYGYTF.